The source of this T cell receptor (beta chain) is a study of cytomegalovirus exposure and HLA in healthy donors. Background on the study: Around 89 million unique TCRs from HLA-typed donors made up an early data release.

Germline-derived CDR1 and CDR2 are KGHSH and LQKENI. Trimming left V 4 bases short and J 0 bases short, with 14 bases between. The CDR3 is 16 amino acids. Primers: 60 Vbeta forward and 13 Jbeta reverse. Only in-frame clones appear in the TCRdb table, and some are missing; sequencing was by immunoSEQ multiplex PCR. Of under 200,000 clones listed, roughly 73% were seen once; the top ten hold less than 2%. The study, taken as a whole, reports: Earlier analysis yielded a pattern in which most TCR beta V segments were productive about 87% or about 30% of the time. When presence/absence was analysed, sequencing depth was taken to be roughly uniform across donors. According to reports, the classifier identified cytomegalovirus status with high specificity and sensitivity.

Of note for this clone: As yet, its antigen is unknown.

The specimen was PBMCs. This receptor was obtained from a woman aged 25 to 45 in good health and CMV-seronegative. The chain has TRBV18 and TRBJ2-3; unclear D gene. The CDR3 sequence: CASSQTLGTSTDTQYF. CDR3 sequence (DNA): TGTGCCAGCTCACAAACCCTTGGTACTAGCACAGATACGCAGTATTTT.